This T cell receptor (beta chain) was captured in a study of T cells in tuberculosis (dated by TCRdb to the late 2010s). Background on the whole study: In the study, CD1B tetramers and high-throughput TCR immunosequencing were combined to characterize T cells specific for the mycobacterial lipid antigen glucose monomycolate (GMM). In a South African clinical cohort, IGRA-negative adolescents, IGRA-positive adolescents with latent tuberculosis and adults with active tuberculosis were compared, with under eleven people in each group. The paper's findings and limits, for the study overall: The smaller NN-distances in active tuberculosis patients were driven in part by shorter CDR3-alpha lengths, while the difference seen for TCR-beta was not statistically significant. Using GEM motif frequencies, a classifier achieved over 65% accuracy, whereas a classifier built on the diverse GMM-specific repertoire got to nearly 90% accuracy (AUROC around 0.88). Active tuberculosis TCR-alpha repertoires showed smaller mean NN-distances to GMM-specific TCRs than IGRA-negative controls, suggesting clonal expansion of these TCRs. Clinical samples were selected based on the availability of cryopreserved specimens, with adults included as active tuberculosis cases and adolescents included as controls.

The immunoSEQ multiplex PCR assay was used to generate TCR libraries, with TCR-beta and/or TCR-alpha/delta assays applied to each sample. The amplified TCR libraries were sequenced using the Illumina high-throughput platform. As for the original processing: Clustering and dimensionality reduction relied on pairwise TCRdist distances among GMM-specific receptors from T cells that were either sorted ex vivo or expanded in vitro. Each clinical repertoire received a mean NN-distance score, defined as the average TCRdist to the nearest 10% of tetramer-positive reference sequences. GEM TCR motif frequency was calculated as the fraction of unique TCRs that matched known GEM sequences in V/J usage and CDR3 length. Active tuberculosis was classified by linear discriminant analysis with leave-one-out cross-validation, implemented in scikit-learn. The source is immuneACCESS, and TCRdb retained only in-frame sequences with V and J called. Part of the clones is not carried over; for the studies checked, unresolved V genes explain less than half of this, and the remainder is unexplained. V and J calls and clone size follow that table, whereas D and trimming were derived from the DNA. In all, the sample holds roughly 45,000 clones, and roughly 94% of those were seen once. About 2% of the sample belongs to the ten largest clones.

V drops 0 bases and J drops 4 bases, leaving 16 bases in between. Its CDR3 holds 17 amino acids, cysteine through phenylalanine. This entry keeps only the CDR3 DNA: 51 bases, framed from base 1. Via the germline V gene, CDR1 is SGHTA and CDR2 FQGNSA. At study entry, adolescents were screened for latent tuberculosis infection by tuberculin skin test and QuantiFERON-TB GOLD In-Tube IGRA. Immunosequencing was performed on unsorted cryopreserved PBMC and covered approximately 110,000 T cells per clinical donor on average. Eleven high schools in the Worcester region of the Western Cape, South Africa, served as enrollment sites for adolescents aged 12 to 18 years. Around 10 M. tuberculosis-infected and around 10 uninfected adolescents were selected with matching for age and sex. PBMC from adolescents were isolated by density centrifugation from freshly drawn heparinized blood and then cryopreserved. Of note for this clone: Its recognized antigen is unknown. Base quality data are lacking; no much larger clone is found one base away.

Sequencing input: PBMCs. The chain is made from TRBV7-2 and TRBJ1-3, with the D gene not clear enough to name. The receptor was derived from a donor aged 10-30 years with latent tuberculosis or without tuberculosis infection. Some clones in this sample may be carry-over from other donors' samples. Read as DNA, the sequence is TGTGCCAGCAGCTTAGCTCCTGCGAGGGTATTCGGAAACACCATATATTTT. Its protein is CASSLAPARVFGNTIYF.